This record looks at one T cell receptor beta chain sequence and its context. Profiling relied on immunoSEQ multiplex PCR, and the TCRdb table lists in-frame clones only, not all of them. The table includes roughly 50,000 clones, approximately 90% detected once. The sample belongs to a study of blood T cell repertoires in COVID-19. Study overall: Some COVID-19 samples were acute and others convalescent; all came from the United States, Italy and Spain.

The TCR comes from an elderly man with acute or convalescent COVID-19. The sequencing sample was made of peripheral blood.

CDR3 bases: TGTGCCAGCAGTGAAGTAGATGAGCAGTTCTTC. Amino acid sequence: CASSEVDEQFF. V gene TRBV6-1 combines with J gene TRBJ2-1; D unclear. This CDR3 region has 11 residues. Trimming removed 1 base at V and 8 bases at J, with 3 bases between. CDR1 and CDR2 (germline): MNHNS, SASEGT.